Below, 14 T cell receptor beta chains from the same sample are listed, as sequenced in a study of blood T cell repertoires in COVID-19. The repertoire was sequenced with immunoSEQ multiplex PCR; TCRdb's copy has only in-frame clones and lacks some. The sample holds approximately 230,000 clones, around 89% seen once. The source material was peripheral blood. All receptors derive from a woman aged 25 to 45 with COVID-19, enrolled during active disease.

The V call is TRBV10-3, the J call TRBJ1-1, with 8 bases identical to TRBD1. After removal of 4 bases from V and 1 base from J, the junction contained 5 bases not matched to a gene. This CDR3 has 15 residues. Per germline, CDR1 ENHRY and CDR2 SYGVKD. CDR3 nucleotides: TGTGCCATCAGTGGGAACAGGGGGAGGAACACTGAAGCTTTCTTT. Translated: CAISGNRGRNTEAFF.

The V and J genes are TRBV28 and TRBJ2-1; 7 bases are a match to TRBD2. The CDR3 runs to 16 residues. With V trimmed by 7 bases and J by 0 bases, 9 bases remained unmatched. Germline values: CDR1 MDHEN, CDR2 SYDVKM. The CDR3 nucleotides are TGTGCCAGCACCAATGGGGGGACTACCTCCTACAATGAGCAGTTCTTC. Amino acids: CASTNGGTTSYNEQFF.

About this clone: At one end the junction does not follow the germline gene, possibly because of a read error. The chain uses TRBV7-7 and TRBJ2-1; 7 bases align to TRBD2. The CDR3 totals 17 residues. Germline CDR1 is SSHAT and CDR2 is FNYEAQ (reference sequence). DNA for the CDR3: TGTGCTAGCAGCTCCCGTCGGGGCGGGAGCTCCTACAATGAGCAGTTCTTC. It translates to CASSSRRGGSSYNEQFF.

Only one count was recorded for this clone. The genes are TRBV24-1 and TRBJ1-2, with TRBD1 as a possible D gene (6 bases). This CDR3 is 16 amino acids long. Germline lookup yields CDR1 KGHDR and CDR2 SFDVKD. The V end was cut by 3 bases, the J end by 4 bases, with 17 bases between. CDR3 amino acids: CATSDGDWGQGYGYTF. The CDR3 DNA reads TGTGCCACCAGTGATGGGGATTGGGGGCAAGGCTATGGCTACACCTTC.

The chain couples TRBV28 to TRBJ2-3, with D possibly being TRBD1 (6 bases). This CDR3 comprises 14 residues. Germline V gene sequence: CDR1 MDHEN, CDR2 SYDVKM. Trimming removed 1 base at V and 6 bases at J, with 11 bases between. The CDR3 reads CASSLSARGDTQYF. The CDR3, as DNA: TGTGCCAGCAGTTTATCCGCCAGGGGTGATACGCAGTATTTT.

V gene TRBV4-1 combines with J gene TRBJ1-1; 7 positions match TRBD1. CDR3 length: 15 residues. Germline CDR1 is MGHRA and CDR2 is YSYEKL. Losses at the gene ends were 6 bases for V and 1 base for J; bases not matched to a gene: 8. CDR3 in amino acids: CASSLRDSGNTEAFF. For the CDR3, the DNA is TGCGCCAGCAGTCTCCGGGACAGTGGGAACACTGAAGCTTTCTTT.

The chain joins TRBV5-1 to TRBJ2-2, with D perhaps TRBD1 (5 bases). Germline-derived CDR1 and CDR2 are SGHRS and YFSETQ. The CDR3 has 15 amino acids. The V gene lost 4 bases and the J gene lost 3 bases, with 13 bases spanning the gap. The CDR3 sequence is CASSPDNGHTGELFF. DNA of the CDR3: TGCGCCAGCAGCCCGGACAACGGCCACACCGGGGAGCTGTTTTTT.

This chain uses TRBV13 with TRBJ2-7; no reliable D call. Germline CDR1 is PRHDT and CDR2 is FYEKMQ (reference sequence). V was cut by 3 bases and J by 6 bases, with 15 bases left in between. The CDR3 is made up of 14 amino acids. CDR3 amino acids: CASSLALNGLEQYV. The CDR3 coding sequence is TGTGCCAGCAGCTTGGCTCTCAATGGCCTCGAGCAGTACGTC.

The rearrangement links TRBV5-1 to TRBJ2-6; D is possibly TRBD1 (5 bases). The germline CDR1 and CDR2 sequences are SGHRS and YFSETQ. Trimming shortened V by 2 bases and J by 5 bases, and 23 bases separated the two germline ends. CDR3 length: 19 residues. CDR3 sequence: CASSLSGPPQGFWANVLTF. CDR3 DNA sequence: TGCGCCAGCAGCTTATCGGGCCCCCCCCAGGGCTTCTGGGCCAACGTCCTGACTTTC.

The V and J genes are TRBV14 and TRBJ2-2; D uncertain. The V and J ends lost 4 bases and 8 bases respectively, with 11 bases between them. Germline V CDR1 and CDR2: SGHDN, FVKESK. The CDR3 totals 13 residues. In DNA, the CDR3 is TGTGCCAGCAGCCTAAACATCGCTGGGGAGCTGTTTTTT. Translated: CASSLNIAGELFF. Combining the CDR3 with reference TRBV14 and TRBJ2-2 gives the whole variable domain EAGVTQFPSHSVIEKGQTVTLRCDPISGHDNLYWYRRVMGKEIKFLLHFVKESKQDESGMPNNRFLAERTGGTYSTLKVQPAELEDSGVYFCASSLNIAGELFFGEGSRLTVL.

This clone showed up just once. The chain links TRBV14 to TRBJ1-1; D is uncertain. Trimming pared 4 bases from V and 3 bases from J, leaving 9 bases between. Germline V gene sequence: CDR1 SGHDN, CDR2 FVKESK. The length of the CDR3 is 13 residues. The CDR3 nucleotides read TGTGCCAGCAGCCTACGGGTTGACACTGAAGCTTTCTTT. Protein sequence: CASSLRVDTEAFF.

This rearrangement joins TRBV6-5 to TRBJ1-1, with unresolved D. The CDR3 runs 15 residues. Per the germline V gene, CDR1 is MNHEY and CDR2 is SVGAGI. Trimming pared 0 bases from V and 0 bases from J, leaving 8 bases between. The CDR3, as DNA: TGTGCCAGCAGTTACTCGTTCGGGATGAACACTGAAGCTTTCTTT. Translated, it gives CASSYSFGMNTEAFF.

This chain uses TRBV27 with TRBJ1-2, with 7 nucleotides matching TRBD1. Trimming at V came to 3 bases and at J to 8 bases, leaving 6 bases not matched to a gene. CDR1 MNHEY and CDR2 SMNVEV come from the germline V gene (reference sequence). The CDR3 is 13 residues long. The CDR3 protein is CASSFSRGWGYTF. In nucleotides, the CDR3 is TGTGCCAGCAGTTTCTCCAGGGGGTGGGGCTACACCTTC.

The chain joins TRBV6-6 to TRBJ1-4; D remains ambiguous. CDR1 is MNHNY and CDR2 is SVGAGI in the germline V gene (reference sequence). CDR3 length: 15 residues. V lost 2 bases and J lost 3, with 10 bases in between. The CDR3 sequence: CASSYATASNEKLFF. The CDR3 coding sequence is TGTGCCAGCAGTTACGCCACAGCTTCTAATGAAAAACTGTTTTTT.